Listed below are T cell receptor beta chains from one sample, sequenced in a study of T cell responses to AZD1222 COVID-19 vaccine. The method was immunoSEQ multiplex PCR; TCRdb's version includes in-frame clones alone and lacks a portion of them. The repertoire holds roughly 120,000 clones, with 80% to 90% as singletons. The sequencing here drew on peripheral blood, taken on day 0 of AZD1222 vaccination. These receptors originate from an adult in good health. The CDR3 runs from the conserved cysteine through the conserved F or W. D genes are given only for firm matches. Clone size is shown for a subset of rows, as once, few, many or a class of expanded clone.

clone size,D gene,V gene,J gene,CDR3 protein,CDR3 DNA
NA,NA,TRBV2,TRBJ1-1,CASSANGGLTEAFF,TGTGCCAGCAGCGCGAACGGGGGTCTCACTGAAGCTTTCTTT
NA,TRBD2,TRBV5-6,TRBJ2-5,CASSPGTSGLETQYF,TGTGCCAGCAGCCCCGGCACTAGCGGCTTAGAGACCCAGTACTTC
NA,TRBD2,TRBV7-9,TRBJ2-1,CASSETSGKYNEQFF,TGTGCCAGCAGCGAGACTAGCGGGAAATACAATGAGCAGTTCTTC
NA,NA,TRBV10-2,TRBJ1-1,CASSLTSTEAFF,TGCGCCAGCAGTCTGACCTCAACTGAAGCTTTCTTT
once,NA,TRBV5-1,TRBJ1-5,CASSLYGRRDQPQHF,TGCGCCAGCAGCTTGTATGGGCGTCGAGATCAGCCCCAGCATTTT
NA,TRBD1,TRBV5-1,TRBJ1-2,CASRLRPGQGTTTNYGYTF,TGCGCCAGCAGGCTTCGACCGGGACAGGGCACAACCACTAACTATGGCTACACCTTC
NA,TRBD2,TRBV25-1,TRBJ2-7,CASSDPSGTSYEQYF,TGTGCCAGCAGTGACCCTAGCGGGACCTCCTACGAGCAGTACTTC
NA,TRBD1,TRBV14,TRBJ1-1,CASSHGQGINTEAFF,TGTGCCAGCAGCCACGGACAGGGGATAAACACTGAAGCTTTCTTT
NA,NA,TRBV6-1,TRBJ2-7,CASSGSARGASYEQYF,TGTGCCAGCAGTGGATCTGCTCGGGGGGCCTCCTACGAGCAGTACTTC
NA,TRBD1,TRBV7-9,TRBJ2-2,CASRNPGQGNTGELFF,TGTGCCAGCAGGAATCCGGGACAGGGAAACACCGGGGAGCTGTTTTTT
NA,NA,TRBV9,TRBJ1-6,CASSGEGNSPLHF,TGTGCCAGCAGCGGAGAGGGTAATTCACCCCTCCACTTT
NA,TRBD1,TRBV2,TRBJ1-5,CASSERQGLIQPQHF,TGTGCCAGCAGTGAACGACAGGGTCTAATTCAGCCCCAGCATTTT
once,NA,TRBV24-1,TRBJ2-1,CANRKVQFF,TGTGCCAATAGAAAGGTGCAGTTCTTC
NA,NA,TRBV20-1,TRBJ1-2,CSASTNRGYGYTF,TGCAGTGCTAGTACAAATAGGGGATATGGCTACACCTTC
NA,TRBD2,TRBV4-2,TRBJ2-1,CASSQDGTSGNFNEQFF,TGTGCCAGCAGCCAAGACGGTACTAGCGGGAATTTCAATGAGCAGTTCTTC
NA,NA,TRBV5-1,TRBJ2-1,CASSLGSRADEQFF,TGCGCCAGCAGCTTGGGCTCCAGAGCCGATGAGCAGTTCTTC
NA,TRBD1,TRBV5-1,TRBJ2-1,CASSGSTRGSPQFF,TGCGCCAGCAGCGGATCTACCAGGGGGTCCCCGCAGTTCTTC
NA,NA,TRBV5-1,TRBJ2-7,CASSLVGGVEQYF,TGCGCCAGCAGCTTGGTTGGGGGTGTTGAGCAGTACTTC
NA,NA,TRBV5-4,TRBJ1-2,CASTLERGQYYGYTF,TGTGCCAGCACCCTTGAGAGGGGCCAGTACTATGGCTACACCTTC
NA,NA,TRBV6-5,TRBJ1-6,CASSYSRQGDSPLHF,TGTGCCAGCAGTTACTCTCGACAAGGTGATTCACCCCTCCACTTT
NA,NA,TRBV18,TRBJ1-5,CASSPLSVDSNQPQHF,TGTGCCAGCTCACCACTTTCCGTGGATAGCAATCAGCCCCAGCATTTT
once,NA,TRBV10-3,TRBJ2-4,CAISESWGGDGNIQYF,TGTGCCATCAGTGAGTCTTGGGGGGGCGATGGAAACATTCAGTACTTC
NA,NA,TRBV25-1,TRBJ2-7,CASSEPGTYEQYF,TGTGCCAGCAGTGAACCAGGGACCTACGAGCAGTACTTC
NA,TRBD2,TRBV11-1,TRBJ2-5,CASSPQREWGETQYF,TGTGCCAGCAGCCCGCAGCGGGAGTGGGGAGAGACCCAGTACTTC
NA,TRBD1,TRBV7-9,TRBJ1-2,CASSFRGTGVGYTF,TGTGCCAGCAGTTTCCGTGGGACAGGGGTCGGCTACACCTTC
once,NA,TRBV7-8,TRBJ1-1,CASGFGLANTEAFF,TGTGCCAGCGGGTTCGGTCTGGCTAACACTGAAGCTTTCTTT
NA,NA,TRBV4-1,TRBJ2-2,CASSHRGENTGELFF,TGCGCCAGCAGCCACCGCGGGGAGAACACCGGGGAGCTGTTTTTT
NA,TRBD1,TRBV15,TRBJ1-3,CATSRDNLPQGVPGNTIYF,TGTGCCACCAGCAGAGATAATCTTCCCCAGGGGGTGCCTGGAAACACCATATATTTT
NA,NA,TRBV3-1/TRBV3-2,TRBJ1-5,CASSPWSADRSNQPQHF,TGTGCCAGCAGCCCCTGGTCCGCCGACAGGAGCAATCAGCCCCAGCATTTT
NA,NA,TRBV5-1,TRBJ1-1,CASSLAGGQGKAFF,TGCGCCAGCAGCTTGGCCGGGGGGCAGGGAAAAGCTTTCTTT
NA,NA,TRBV10-1,TRBJ1-2,CASSDTGLPYGYTF,TGCGCCAGCAGTGACACGGGACTTCCCTACGGCTACACCTTC
NA,NA,TRBV19,TRBJ1-6,CASSNSDNSPLHF,TGTGCCAGTAGTAACAGCGATAATTCACCCCTCCACTTT
NA,TRBD1,TRBV27,TRBJ2-3,CASGAQGWTDTQYF,TGTGCCAGCGGAGCACAGGGGTGGACAGATACGCAGTATTTT
once,TRBD2,TRBV7-2,TRBJ2-7,CASSLRLAYYEQYF,TGTGCCAGCAGCTTACGACTAGCGTATTACGAGCAGTACTTC
NA,TRBD1,TRBV6-5,TRBJ1-2,CASRPGQGPGYGYTF,TGTGCCAGCAGGCCAGGACAGGGCCCAGGCTATGGCTACACCTTC